This T cell receptor beta chain was profiled in a study of OX40 agonist ivuxolimab in advanced cancers. Regarding the research as a whole: Ivuxolimab, which targeted the costimulatory receptor OX40 (CD134), was an agonistic, fully human IgG2 monoclonal antibody. Intravenous ivuxolimab was administered to patients every 2 weeks at six dose levels: 0.01, 0.1, 0.3, 1.5, 3 and 10 mg/kg. Among the 50 to 55 dose-escalation patients, around 19 had hepatocellular carcinoma, approximately 15 melanoma, 9 renal cell carcinoma and 9 head and neck cancer. In the dose-escalation cohort, around four fifths of patients were male, and the mean age was approximately 60 years with a range of roughly 20 to 79. Prior anti-PD-1, anti-PD-L1 or anti-CTLA-4 therapy was permitted, and checkpoint inhibitors had been received by less than 45% of dose-escalation patients. Three dose-escalation patients achieved partial responses, one with hepatocellular carcinoma and two with cutaneous melanoma. Peripheral TCRbeta sequencing was intended to test whether TCR sequence diversity was altered and clonal T-cell expansion was caused by ivuxolimab. The monotherapy dose-escalation portion (N of about 49 patients) of the phase I ivuxolimab trial is reported in the paper. The paper as a whole reports these results and caveats: Low levels of normalized T-cell clonal expansion were also seen in some patients who did not respond. The antigen specificity of the clonally expanded peripheral T cells was not determined. After ivuxolimab, expanded clones were on average more numerous among CD8+ T cells than among CD4+ T cells. Clonal expansion of both CD4+ and CD8+ blood T cells was observed from baseline to week 6 at doses 0.1 to 3.0 mg/kg. In the 0.1-3.0 mg/kg groups, partial responders had among the lowest normalized peripheral clonal expansion, particularly in CD8+ T cells.

Patients with a history of autoimmune disease or receiving systemic immunosuppression were excluded from the trial. Peripheral blood for TCR sequencing was collected from all dose cohorts at baseline, on cycle 4 day 1, and on cycle 7 day 1. Samples came from an open-label, multicenter, first-in-human phase I dose-escalation trial of ivuxolimab. The trial enrolled adults with locally advanced or metastatic head and neck squamous cell, hepatocellular, melanoma or renal cell carcinoma. Before TCR sequencing, CD4+ T cells and CD8+ T cells were sorted from peripheral blood as separate populations. On this clone: The specificity of this receptor is unknown. No much larger clone exists at a distance of one base, and base qualities are not known.

The cysteine opens and the phenylalanine closes a CDR3 of 15 amino acids. The entry retains the CDR3 DNA only, 45 bases that are in frame from base 1. Per the germline V gene, MDHEN is the CDR1 and SYDVKM is the CDR2. Trimming at the junction amounts to 4 bases on V and 5 bases on J, and the germline ends lie 17 bases apart. To sequence the TCRbeta CDR3 region, genomic DNA was isolated from the sorted cells. TCRbeta CDR3 regions were sequenced using the immunoSEQ Assay. Imported from immuneACCESS, the table was reduced by TCRdb to in-frame sequences with V and J called. These copies leave out some clones; in studies compared against another copy, an unresolved V gene accounts for under half, and the cause of the remainder is not known. This sample comprises 70,000 to 100,000 clones, under 90% of them detected only once. The ten largest clones represent 1% to 1.3% of the sample.

The receptor was derived from an adult with an advanced solid tumor such as melanoma, head and neck, liver or kidney cancer. The sample in question was CD4+ or CD8+ T cells sorted from blood, obtained in a trial of the OX40 agonist ivuxolimab. The chain joins TRBV28 to TRBJ2-5, with TRBD1 as a weak D call on 6 bases. DNA sequence: TGTGCCAGCAGTTCGAACAGGGTGGTTTCGGAGACCCAGTACTTC. It encodes CASSSNRVVSETQYF. Extended through the reference TRBV28 and TRBJ2-5 proteins, this CDR3 yields the full variable domain: DVKVTQSSRYLVKRTGEKVFLECVQDMDHENMFWYRQDPGLGLRLIYFSYDVKMKEKGDIPEGYSVSREKKERFSLILESASTNQTSMYLCASSSNRVVSETQYFGPGTRLLVL.